This T cell receptor beta chain was sequenced for a study of cytomegalovirus exposure and HLA in healthy donors. Study-wide findings and caveats: A few chains tied to CMV proved CMV antigen-specific in vitro. The study put 150 to 200 TCR beta chains on its list as cytomegalovirus-associated. Rarity held for most TCR sequences, but there were some public TCRs that occurred in many donors. The classifier reportedly diagnosed cytomegalovirus status with high specificity and sensitivity.

A remark on this clone: Antigen unknown.

TCRdb's copy holds only in-frame clones and misses some; the assay was immunoSEQ multiplex PCR. The table has approximately 46,000 clones, over 85% seen once; the top ten hold approximately 2%. Specimen: PBMCs. This TCR derives from a woman in her late teens or twenties in good health and CMV-seronegative.

Written as DNA, the CDR3 is TGTGCCAGCAACCTCAGGGGTATGCTCCATTTT. It yields the protein CASNLRGMLHF. This rearrangement joins TRBV6-1 to TRBJ1-5, with D perhaps TRBD1 (6 bases). The CDR3 has 11 amino acids. Germline-derived CDR1 and CDR2 are MNHNS and SASEGT. Trimming removed 7 bases at V and 16 bases at J, with 17 bases between.